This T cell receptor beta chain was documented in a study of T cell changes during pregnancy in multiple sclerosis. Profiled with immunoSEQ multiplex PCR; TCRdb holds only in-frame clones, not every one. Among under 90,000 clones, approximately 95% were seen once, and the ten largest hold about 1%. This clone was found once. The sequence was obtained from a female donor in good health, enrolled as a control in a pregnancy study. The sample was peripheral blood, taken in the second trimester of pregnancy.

This CDR3 reads CASSHHRDSTRTEAFF. In DNA form, the CDR3 reads TGTGCCAGTAGCCACCACCGGGACTCGACGAGGACTGAAGCTTTCTTT. This chain connects TRBV19 to TRBJ1-1, with a weak D call TRBD1 (5 bases). From germline, CDR1 is LNHDA and CDR2 SQIVND (reference sequence). The CDR3 spans 16 residues. V lost 6 bases, J lost 5 bases, and 22 bases lay in between. The variable domain in full, with the rest retrieved from reference TRBV19 and TRBJ1-1, is DGGITQSPKYLFRKEGQNVTLSCEQNLNHDAMYWYRQDPGQGLRLIYYSQIVNDFQKGDIAEGYSVSREKKESFPLTVTSAQKNPTAFYLCASSHHRDSTRTEAFFGQGTRLTVV.